This T cell receptor beta chain was identified during a study of beta chain features in type 1 diabetes. About the research overall: The patients were much like the healthy donors in age, gender and cell yields. Overall study findings and caveats: TCRB CDR3s were moderately but significantly shorter in Type 1 diabetes patients in all four CD4+ subsets.

On this clone: Its matching antigen is unknown.

All of the isolated RNA was reverse transcribed, so expressed TCRB transcripts were sequenced. Libraries were prepared by immunoSEQ multiplex PCR; TCRdb keeps only in-frame clonotypes and omits some of them. In the table there are 100,000 to 150,000 clones, 15% to 20% of which are singletons. This CDR3 comprises 12 residues. V was clipped by 5 bases and J by 4 bases, with 9 bases between them. The V gene's germline CDR1 is SQVTM and CDR2 ANQGSEA. Sequencing was done on a sample of central memory CD4+ T cells from blood. This chain links TRBV29-1 with TRBJ1-3, with D uncertain. This clonotype originated in a young man with type 1 diabetes. CDR3 in amino acids: CSVQKGGNTIYF. The CDR3 bases are TGCAGCGTTCAAAAAGGCGGAAACACCATATATTTT.